Below are 29 T cell receptor beta chains sequenced from a single sample in a study of T-cell memory formation after mild COVID-19. TCRdb re-analysed the 5' RACE reads in MiXCR, keeping a single row per CDR3 protein. The repertoire consists of hundreds of thousands of distinct CDR3 sequences, with roughly a fifth occurring once and the leading ten covering under 25%. The sequencing input was PBMCs or a T cell subset sorted from them (not recorded which). The receptor set was obtained from a man aged 18 to 35 who had mild COVID-19 (a few samples of this study predate the infection). Cell type and time point are not known.

This clonotype was seen repeatedly, ten times or more. The chain employs TRBV28 and TRBJ2-5; D is perhaps TRBD1 or TRBD2 (5 bases each). Germline V gene sequence: CDR1 MDHEN, CDR2 SYDVKM. V was trimmed by 7 bases and J by 3 bases, leaving 12 bases between them. The CDR3 runs 13 residues. CDR3 loop: CASTLGGKETQYF. CDR3 sequence (DNA): TGTGCCAGCACCCTTGGGGGAAAAGAGACCCAGTACTTC.

The rearrangement uses TRBV7-2 and TRBJ1-2; no clear D gene. V lost 5 bases and J 3 bases, leaving 7 bases between the germline ends. This CDR3 region has 12 residues. Germline V gene lookup returns CDR1 SGHTA and CDR2 FQGNSA. CDR3 residues: CASSGRYYGYTF. For the CDR3, the DNA is TGTGCCAGCAGCGGACGGTACTATGGCTACACCTTC.

This clonotype was seen a few times. This chain uses TRBV4-2 with TRBJ1-1; a weak D match, TRBD1 (6 bases). The germline V and J ends were trimmed by 5 bases and 4 bases, with 11 bases remaining between them. CDR3 length equals 13 residues. Looked up from germline, CDR1 is LGHNA and CDR2 is YNFKEQ. DNA of the CDR3: TGTGCCAGCAGCGGACAGTTAGGCACTGAAGCTTTCTTT. This translates into CASSGQLGTEAFF.

This clonotype was seen only a few times. The rearrangement joins TRBV11-3 to TRBJ1-1; no definite D call. V lost 0 bases, J lost 4 bases, and 9 bases lay in between. The CDR3 loop spans 14 amino acids. Germline V gene lookup returns CDR1 SGHNT and CDR2 YENEEA. CDR3 bases: TGTGCCAGCAGCTTAGACCCCCCTGGCACTGAAGCTTTCTTT. Its translation is CASSLDPPGTEAFF.

On this clonotype: A much bigger clone sits one base away, suggesting this may be a read error. The chain combines TRBV7-9 with TRBJ2-5; D may be TRBD1 (5 bases). Germline assignment: CDR1 SEHNR and CDR2 FQNEAQ (reference sequence). This CDR3 spans 15 amino acids. The CDR3 bases are TGTGCCAGCAGCCCGCGAGCAGGGCGGCAAGAGACCCAGAACTTC. This codes for CASSPRAGRQETQNF.

J is TRBJ2-3 and V is TRBV20-1; D call uncertain. Germline loops: CDR1 DFQATT, CDR2 SNEGSKA (reference sequence). This CDR3 has 14 amino acids. The V end lost 6 bases, the J end lost 2 bases, and 15 bases lay between the germline ends. Here the CDR3 DNA reads TGCAGTGCCGCTAGGGCGGTAATCACAGATACGCAGTATTTT. It yields the protein CSAARAVITDTQYF.

The chain combines TRBV7-9 with TRBJ2-3; D perhaps matches TRBD2 (6 bases). Trimming cost V 4 bases and J 0 bases, with 20 bases left between them. CDR1 SEHNR and CDR2 FQNEAQ come from the germline V gene (reference sequence). The length of the CDR3 is 18 residues. Here the CDR3 reads CASSSSFDGGTSTDTQYF. CDR3 coding DNA: TGTGCCAGCAGCTCGTCCTTCGATGGGGGGACTAGCACAGATACGCAGTATTTT.

A few counts support this clonotype. The rearrangement links TRBV29-1 to TRBJ2-5, with a possible D match to TRBD1 (6 bases). Germline CDR1 is SQVTM and CDR2 is ANQGSEA. V lost 2 bases, J lost 4 bases, and 14 bases lay in between. CDR3 length equals 14 residues. The CDR3 nucleotides are TGCAGCGTTGAAATGACAGGAGCTGGAGAGACCCAGTACTTC. It translates to CSVEMTGAGETQYF. Using reference TRBV29-1 and TRBJ2-5 for the parts outside the CDR3, the full variable domain is SAVISQKPSRDICQRGTSLTIQCQVDSQVTMMFWYRQQPGQSLTLIATANQGSEATYESGFVIDKFPISRPNLTFSTLTVSNMSPEDSSIYLCSVEMTGAGETQYFGPGTRLLVL.

V is TRBV5-1 and J is TRBJ1-1, with D hard to call. The V end was cut by 7 bases, the J end by 3 bases, with 13 bases between. The V gene's germline CDR1 is SGHRS and CDR2 YFSETQ. The CDR3 has 13 residues. CDR3 nucleotides: TGCGCCAGCCAATCTGGGTCCGACACTGAAGCTTTCTTT. It translates to CASQSGSDTEAFF.

The rearrangement joins TRBV12-3 or TRBV12-4 to TRBJ2-3, with D tentatively TRBD1 or TRBD2 (5 bases each). The CDR3 totals 15 residues. With 6 bases removed from V and 4 bases from J, the gap between germline ends came to 17 bases. The CDR3 loop reads CASSSGWGLADTQYF. CDR3 in DNA: TGTGCCAGCAGCTCAGGGTGGGGGTTAGCAGATACGCAGTATTTT.

The table lists this clonotype with a few counts. The chain employs TRBV12-3 or TRBV12-4 and TRBJ1-2; TRBD1 matches 8 bases. The V segment lost 1 base and the J segment 7 bases; nucleotides outside the gene matches: 2. The CDR3 spans 13 residues. DNA for the CDR3: TGTGCCAGCAGTTTAGGCAGGGGGCTTGGCTACACCTTC. Translating it yields CASSLGRGLGYTF.

The chain couples TRBV9 to TRBJ2-3; a possible D gene is TRBD2 (6 bases). This CDR3 contains 15 residues. The ends were cut back, 1 base at V and 0 bases at J, with 9 bases in the middle. The germline V gene encodes CDR1 SGDLS and CDR2 YYNGEE. In DNA form, the CDR3 reads TGTGCCAGCAGCGTATCACTAGCTAGCACAGATACGCAGTATTTT. Translation gives CASSVSLASTDTQYF.

This chain links TRBV23-1 with TRBJ2-2; 8 bases are shared with TRBD1. TRBV23-1 is annotated as an ORF whose role is uncertain. The CDR3 is 15 residues long. Trimming cost V 10 bases and J 6 bases; bases outside gene matches: 13. The CDR3 is CATTDGQGGPGELFF. The CDR3 bases are TGCGCCACCACAGATGGACAGGGAGGACCCGGGGAGCTGTTTTTT.

V and J are TRBV20-1 and TRBJ2-5; D call uncertain. Trimming removed 3 bases from V and 2 bases from J, with 13 bases in between. The CDR3 is made up of 14 amino acids. In germline, CDR1 is DFQATT, CDR2 SNEGSKA (reference sequence). In DNA, the CDR3 is TGCAGTGCTAGGCGTGACCCAGCACAAGAGACCCAGTACTTC. Protein product: CSARRDPAQETQYF.

This clonotype has a single count. The rearrangement joins TRBV15 to TRBJ2-1, with D uncertain. The CDR3 is 13 residues long. Trimming removed 3 bases at V and 3 bases at J, with 6 bases between. Germline CDR1 reads LNHNV; CDR2 reads YYDKDF (reference sequence). CDR3 nucleotide sequence: TGTGCCACCAGCAGGACCCGCTACAATGAGCAGTTCTTC. This translates into CATSRTRYNEQFF.

The sample holds a few counts of this clonotype. J is TRBJ2-1 and V is TRBV7-8, with TRBD1 as a possible D gene (6 bases). V lost 3 bases and J 2 bases, leaving 11 bases between the germline ends. The germline CDR1 and CDR2 sequences are SGHVS and FQNEAQ. The CDR3 runs 15 residues. The CDR3 DNA reads TGTGCCAGCAGCTTCTTACAGGGCGCCTACAATGAGCAGTTCTTC. This encodes CASSFLQGAYNEQFF.

This clonotype turned up a few times. The chain links TRBV3-1 to TRBJ2-3; D possibly uses TRBD1 or TRBD2 (6 bases each). Trimming removed 4 bases from V and 2 bases from J, with 16 bases in between. Germline V CDR1 and CDR2: LGHDT, YNNKEL (reference sequence). CDR3 length: 16 amino acids. For the CDR3, the DNA is TGTGCCAGCAGCCTGGGGTCGGGGGCGCCCACAGATACGCAGTATTTT. It is translated as CASSLGSGAPTDTQYF.

This clonotype was detected a few times. This sequence joins TRBV20-1 and TRBJ2-3; the match to TRBD2 covers 13 bases. The CDR3 runs 19 residues. Germline V gives CDR1 DFQATT, CDR2 SNEGSKA (reference sequence). V shed 6 bases and J 6 bases; nucleotides not matched to a gene: 21. The CDR3 region has the DNA TGCAGTGCCTCCGGGACTAGCGGGGTTTGGCGCGTCCAAGCCGATACGCAGTATTTT. Translating gives CSASGTSGVWRVQADTQYF.

The chain links TRBV5-6 to TRBJ1-1; D is undetermined. V lost 2 bases to trimming and J lost 9 bases, with 20 bases between them. CDR1 and CDR2 from the germline V gene are SGHDT and YYEEEE. The CDR3 has 15 residues. The CDR3 DNA reads TGTGCCAGCAGCTTTTTCCGGAGGTGGTGGACTAAAGCTTTCTTT. It codes for CASSFFRRWWTKAFF.

This clonotype was picked up a small number of times. This chain connects TRBV7-2 to TRBJ2-7; 9 bases are a match to TRBD1. Germline assignment: CDR1 SGHTA and CDR2 FQGNSA. J was trimmed by 4 bases and V by 5 bases; bases with no gene match: 9. CDR3 length equals 15 residues. In DNA form, the CDR3 reads TGTGCCAGCAGCCCGCCGGGGACAGGGTTATACGAGCAGTACTTC. Amino acids: CASSPPGTGLYEQYF.

The chain joins TRBV28 to TRBJ2-1; tentatively, D is TRBD1 (6 bases). This CDR3 is built from 13 residues. The ends were cut back, 2 bases at V and 4 bases at J, with 6 bases in the middle. CDR1 MDHEN and CDR2 SYDVKM come from the germline V gene. This CDR3 is CASSLRGYNEQFF. The CDR3 DNA sequence: TGTGCCAGCAGTTTAAGGGGGTACAATGAGCAGTTCTTC.

The chain is built from TRBV28 and TRBJ1-4; D remains ambiguous. Between the trimmed V and J ends, which lost 5 bases and 6 bases, there was a span of 10 bases. The germline CDR1 and CDR2 sequences are MDHEN and SYDVKM. The CDR3 covers 13 residues. This CDR3 is CASSLHKDEKLFF. CDR3 sequence (DNA): TGTGCCAGCAGTCTCCACAAGGATGAAAAACTGTTTTTT.

This clonotype has only a few counts. This chain joins TRBV5-1 and TRBJ2-7, with D tentatively TRBD1 (6 bases). This CDR3 comprises 14 residues. Germline CDR1 is SGHRS and CDR2 is YFSETQ. V was clipped by 2 bases and J by 7 bases, with 16 bases between them. The CDR3 bases are TGCGCCAGCAGCTTCGAGGCAGGGGAAGGTGAGCAGTACTTC. The encoded protein is CASSFEAGEGEQYF.

This clonotype was observed a handful of times. The chain carries TRBV15 and TRBJ2-3, with 13 positions matching TRBD2. V was pared by 2 bases and J by 3 bases, with 11 bases of the junction left unmatched. The CDR3 runs to 19 residues. CDR1 is LNHNV, CDR2 YYDKDF, per germline (reference sequence). The CDR3 loop is CATSRPPGLAGIGTDTQYF. In DNA form, the CDR3 reads TGTGCCACCAGCAGACCACCGGGACTAGCGGGGATCGGGACAGATACGCAGTATTTT.

This rearrangement joins TRBV10-3 to TRBJ1-1, with 7 bases that match TRBD1. Germline loops: CDR1 ENHRY, CDR2 SYGVKD. There are 12 residues in the CDR3. After removal of 2 bases from V and 11 bases from J, the junction contained 5 bases not matched to a gene. CDR3 in DNA: TGTGCCATCAGTGAGGCAGGGGGGAGGGCTTTCTTT. This encodes CAISEAGGRAFF.

This clonotype turned up a few times. The genes are TRBV6-2 or TRBV6-3 and TRBJ2-1, with D tentatively TRBD1 or TRBD2 (5 bases each). Per germline, CDR1 MNHEY and CDR2 SVGEGT. This CDR3 comprises 14 residues. V lost 2 bases and J lost 2, with 7 bases in between. The CDR3 DNA reads as TGTGCCAGCAGTTACGTGGGGGCCTACAATGAGCAGTTCTTC. This translates into CASSYVGAYNEQFF.

The V and J genes are TRBV5-1 and TRBJ2-3; 7 bases match TRBD1. The CDR3 covers 16 residues. Trimming cost V 4 bases and J 4 bases; bases outside gene matches: 12. CDR1 and CDR2 from the germline V gene are SGHRS and YFSETQ. The CDR3 bases are TGCGCCAGCAGCAGGGGACAGCGAGGGTCCGCAGATACGCAGTATTTT. It yields the protein CASSRGQRGSADTQYF.

The chain has TRBV5-1 and TRBJ1-1, with a tentative D call TRBD1 (5 bases). Trimming pared 0 bases from V and 1 base from J, leaving 7 bases between. The CDR3 sequence is 14 residues long. Germline assignment: CDR1 SGHRS and CDR2 YFSETQ. CDR3 protein: CASSLETANTEAFF. CDR3 sequence (DNA): TGCGCCAGCAGCTTGGAGACAGCGAACACTGAAGCTTTCTTT.

This clonotype was detected only a few times. The rearrangement links TRBV19 to TRBJ1-4, with unresolved D. This CDR3 is built from 14 residues. V dropped 8 bases and J dropped 0 bases, with 10 bases sitting between them. The germline V gene encodes CDR1 LNHDA and CDR2 SQIVND (reference sequence). The CDR3 sequence is CASQRHSTNEKLFF. CDR3 DNA: TGTGCCAGTCAGCGACATTCAACTAATGAAAAACTGTTTTTT.